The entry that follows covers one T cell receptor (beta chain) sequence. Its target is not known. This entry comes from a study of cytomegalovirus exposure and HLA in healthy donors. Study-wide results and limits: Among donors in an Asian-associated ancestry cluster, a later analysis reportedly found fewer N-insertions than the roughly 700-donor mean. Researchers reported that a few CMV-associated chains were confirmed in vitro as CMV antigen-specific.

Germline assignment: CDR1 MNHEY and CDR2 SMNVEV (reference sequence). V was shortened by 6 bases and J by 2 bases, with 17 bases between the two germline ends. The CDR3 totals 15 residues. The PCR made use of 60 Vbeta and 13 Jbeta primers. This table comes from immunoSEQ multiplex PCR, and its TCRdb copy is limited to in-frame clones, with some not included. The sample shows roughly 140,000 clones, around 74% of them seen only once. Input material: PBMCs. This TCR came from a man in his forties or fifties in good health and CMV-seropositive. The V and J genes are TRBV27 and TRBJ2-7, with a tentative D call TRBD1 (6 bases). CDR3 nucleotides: TGTGCCAGCAGCCCGGGACAAACGGGGCCCTACGAGCAGTACTTC. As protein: CASSPGQTGPYEQYF.